This T cell receptor beta chain was found in a study of blood T cell repertoires in COVID-19. Looking at the study overall: The study drew acute and convalescent COVID-19 samples from the United States, Italy and Spain. PBMCs, B-cell-depleted T cells, or T cells were the source of the cDNA or gDNA that made up the material.

Losses at the gene ends were 2 bases for V and 14 bases for J; bases not matched to a gene: 8. Germline loops: CDR1 MGHDK, CDR2 SYGVNS. The CDR3 contains 13 residues. Original processing notes: It was from reference gene primer amplification that nucleated cell counts were estimated. Some clones are missing from TCRdb's copy, which holds only in-frame ones; the method was immunoSEQ multiplex PCR. That table supplies the V and J calls and clone size; D and trimming were determined from the DNA. The sample gives about 190,000 clones, roughly 80% of which show up once; about 18% is in the top ten. The chain joins TRBV25-1 to TRBJ2-3; TRBD1 matches 9 bases. This receptor was taken from a man aged 55 to 69 with active or convalescent COVID-19. Sequencing input: peripheral blood. In DNA, the CDR3 is TGTGCCAGCAGTGAAGCCCCAGGACAGGGGTGGTATTTT. Protein product: CASSEAPGQGWYF.